Each of the 32 T cell receptor beta chains below was sequenced from the same sample in a study of blood T cell repertoires in COVID-19. Profiling relied on immunoSEQ multiplex PCR, and the TCRdb table lists in-frame clones only, not all of them. The data hold over 200,000 clones, with 70% to 85% observed a single time. The source material was PBMCs or T cells enriched from blood (not recorded which). All receptors derive from a man aged 55 to 70 who had recovered from COVID-19.

The genes are TRBV5-8 and TRBJ1-6, with unresolved D. This CDR3 has 11 amino acids. Germline V gene sequence: CDR1 SGHTS, CDR2 YDEGEE. Trimming removed 0 bases from V and 13 bases from J, with 5 bases in between. CDR3 coding DNA: TGTGCCAGCAGCTTGGCCCTTCCCCTCCACTTT. Translated, it gives CASSLALPLHF.

The rearrangement links TRBV19 to TRBJ2-5, with TRBD1 matching 8 bases. The CDR3 covers 16 residues. The junction had 12 bases not matched to a gene; V was cut back by 5 bases and J by 4 bases. From germline, CDR1 is LNHDA and CDR2 SQIVND (reference sequence). In DNA, the CDR3 is TGTGCCAGTAGTTCACTACAACAGGGGGATGGAGAGACCCAGTACTTC. Encoded protein: CASSSLQQGDGETQYF.

In this sample, this clone turned up once. The chain joins TRBV6-2 or TRBV6-3 to TRBJ2-3, with D maybe TRBD2 (5 bases). There are 16 residues in the CDR3. The germline V gene encodes CDR1 MNHEY and CDR2 SVGEGT. The germline V and J ends were trimmed by 2 bases and 2 bases, with 14 bases remaining between them. Written as DNA, the CDR3 is TGTGCCAGCAGTTACAGCGTTGAGGACTCCACAGATACGCAGTATTTT. Residues: CASSYSVEDSTDTQYF.

V and J are TRBV27 and TRBJ1-6; 9 nucleotides line up with TRBD1. This CDR3 contains 16 residues. Germline V lookup: CDR1 MNHEY, CDR2 SMNVEV (reference sequence). Trimming removed 4 bases from V and 7 bases from J; junction bases left unmatched: 8. CDR3 nucleotide sequence: TGTGCCAGCAGTTACGTTCCGGGACAGGGCAATTCACCCCTCCACTTT. Residues: CASSYVPGQGNSPLHF.

For the CDR3, the DNA is TGTGCCAGCAGCTTAAGCTGGGCGGGTACTGAAGCTTTCTTT. Translated: CASSLSWAGTEAFF. The chain joins TRBV7-9 to TRBJ1-1; no definite D call. The V gene's germline CDR1 is SEHNR and CDR2 FQNEAQ (reference sequence). Trimming removed 2 bases from V and 5 bases from J, with 12 bases in between. The CDR3 sequence is 14 residues long. Complete variable domain (other parts from reference TRBV7-9 and TRBJ1-1): DTGVSQNPRHKITKRGQNVTFRCDPISEHNRLYWYRQTLGQGPEFLTYFQNEAQLEKSRLLSDRFSAERPKGSFSTLEIQRTEQGDSAMYLCASSLSWAGTEAFFGQGTRLTVV.

The rearrangement joins TRBV19 to TRBJ1-2; D might be TRBD1 (6 bases). With 0 bases removed from V and 10 bases from J, the gap between germline ends came to 12 bases. The germline V gene has CDR1 LNHDA and CDR2 SQIVND (reference sequence). The CDR3 spans 13 residues. This CDR3 is CASSIDRAGAYTF. CDR3 nucleotides: TGTGCCAGTAGTATAGATCGGGCAGGGGCCTACACCTTC. Full variable domain (remainder filled in from reference TRBV19 and TRBJ1-2): DGGITQSPKYLFRKEGQNVTLSCEQNLNHDAMYWYRQDPGQGLRLIYYSQIVNDFQKGDIAEGYSVSREKKESFPLTVTSAQKNPTAFYLCASSIDRAGAYTFGSGTRLTVV.

The rearrangement uses TRBV11-2 and TRBJ2-7; D possibly corresponds to TRBD2 (5 bases). Between the trimmed V and J ends, which lost 2 bases and 5 bases, there was a span of 10 bases. The V gene's germline CDR1 is SGHAT and CDR2 FQNNGV. The CDR3 is made up of 13 amino acids. CDR3 sequence (DNA): TGTGCCAGCAGCTTACGGTTCGGGGACGAGCAGTACTTC. The encoded protein is CASSLRFGDEQYF.

J is TRBJ2-7 and V is TRBV4-3; 7 positions agree with TRBD1. V was pared by 0 bases and J by 2 bases, with 13 bases of the junction left unmatched. CDR1 LGHNA and CDR2 YSLEER come from the germline V gene. This CDR3 has 18 amino acids. Here the CDR3 DNA reads TGCGCCAGCAGCCAAGAGAAAACTCCCCGGGACAGCCCCTACGAGCAGTACTTC. Amino acids: CASSQEKTPRDSPYEQYF.

V usage is TRBV9 and J usage is TRBJ1-5; D not certain. The V gene lost 0 bases and the J gene lost 3 bases, with 7 bases spanning the gap. There are 14 residues in the CDR3. CDR1 is SGDLS, CDR2 YYNGEE, per germline. DNA for the CDR3: TGTGCCAGCAGCGTAGGAGGGTTCAATCAGCCCCAGCATTTT. This sequence encodes CASSVGGFNQPQHF.

This rearrangement joins TRBV20-1 to TRBJ1-1, with D hard to call. This CDR3 contains 14 residues. The V gene lost 3 bases and the J gene lost 1 base, with 12 bases spanning the gap. Per the germline V gene, CDR1 is DFQATT and CDR2 is SNEGSKA (reference sequence). This chain's CDR3 is CSASLGFRNTEAFF. CDR3 sequence (DNA): TGCAGTGCTAGTCTAGGTTTTCGGAACACTGAAGCTTTCTTT.

This clone was seen only a few times. V usage is TRBV6-5 and J usage is TRBJ1-6; D is possibly TRBD1 (6 bases). Germline V gene sequence: CDR1 MNHEY, CDR2 SVGAGI. The CDR3 covers 13 residues. V dropped 6 bases and J dropped 7 bases, with 10 bases sitting between them. The CDR3 DNA is TGTGCCAGCAGACAGGGCTTGAATTCACCCCTCCACTTT. The encoded protein is CASRQGLNSPLHF.

This rearrangement joins TRBV27 to TRBJ2-2; 7 bases map to TRBD1. Losses at the gene ends were 5 bases for V and 6 bases for J; bases not matched to a gene: 9. The germline CDR1 and CDR2 sequences are MNHEY and SMNVEV (reference sequence). The CDR3 is 15 residues long. The CDR3 DNA follows: TGTGCCAGCAGTCCCCGACAGGGTGAAGCCGGGGAGCTGTTTTTT. Protein product: CASSPRQGEAGELFF.

V gene TRBV27 combines with J gene TRBJ1-3; D possibly corresponds to TRBD1 (5 bases). The V gene's germline CDR1 is MNHEY and CDR2 SMNVEV (reference sequence). The CDR3 has 15 amino acids. Trimming removed 8 bases at V and 0 bases at J, with 14 bases between. CDR3 sequence reads: CASGPGLSSGNTIYF. The CDR3 DNA is TGTGCCAGCGGACCGGGACTGAGCTCTGGAAACACCATATATTTT.

The count of this clone is one. The rearrangement uses TRBV10-3 and TRBJ1-3, with no clear D. This CDR3 region has 13 residues. V was cut by 5 bases and J by 1 base, with 6 bases left in between. Germline CDR1 is ENHRY and CDR2 is SYGVKD. The CDR3 region has the DNA TGTGCCATCAGTTACGAGTCTGGAAACACCATATATTTT. As protein: CAISYESGNTIYF.

The chain is built from TRBV18 and TRBJ1-1; D may be TRBD1 (6 bases). Germline V gene data show CDR1 as KGHSH and CDR2 as LQKENI. The CDR3 is made up of 17 amino acids. Deletions cut 3 bases from V and 3 bases from J, with 20 bases between. CDR3 region: CASSPIRGARMDTEAFF. CDR3 DNA sequence: TGTGCCAGCTCACCGATCCGGGGGGCGAGGATGGACACTGAAGCTTTCTTT.

CDR3 sequence reads: CASSPRGLTYNEQFF. The DNA of the CDR3 is TGTGCCAGCAGCCCACGGGGACTAACCTACAATGAGCAGTTCTTC. V gene TRBV7-3 combines with J gene TRBJ2-1; the match to TRBD2 covers 7 bases. V dropped 5 bases and J dropped 2; count of bases not matched to a gene: 6. Germline assignment: CDR1 SGHTA and CDR2 FQGTGA. The CDR3 runs to 15 residues. Full variable domain (rest looked up from reference TRBV7-3 and TRBJ2-1): GAGVSQTPSNKVTEKGKYVELRCDPISGHTALYWYRQSLGQGPEFLIYFQGTGAADDSGLPNDRFFAVRPEGSVSTLKIQRTERGDSAVYLCASSPRGLTYNEQFFGPGTRLTVL.

The chain links TRBV27 to TRBJ2-2; weak D call: TRBD1 (6 bases). The germline gives CDR1 MNHEY, CDR2 SMNVEV (reference sequence). The CDR3 spans 15 residues. Trimming stripped 7 bases from V and 4 bases from J, with 16 bases between. The CDR3 region has the DNA TGTGCCAGCAATCAGGGGCCCCGAGGCACCGGGGAGCTGTTTTTT. Encoded protein: CASNQGPRGTGELFF.

The J gene is TRBJ1-3, the V gene TRBV3-1 (or the pseudogene TRBV3-2), with D tentatively TRBD1 (5 bases). Looked up from germline, CDR1 is LGHDT and CDR2 is YNNKEL (reference sequence). V was clipped by 1 base and J by 3 bases, with 7 bases between them. The CDR3 has 14 residues. For the CDR3, the DNA is TGTGCCAGCAGCCAAGGGCAGGGTGGAAACACCATATATTTT. Translation: CASSQGQGGNTIYF.

The chain recombines TRBV3-1 (or the pseudogene TRBV3-2) with TRBJ1-5; 8 bases map to TRBD1. The length of the CDR3 is 14 residues. J was trimmed by 7 bases and V by 2 bases; bases with no gene match: 4. CDR1 and CDR2 from the germline V gene are LGHDT and YNNKEL (reference sequence). This chain's CDR3 is CASSQKTGEQPQHF. The CDR3 DNA reads as TGTGCCAGCAGCCAAAAGACAGGGGAACAGCCCCAGCATTTT.

V and J are TRBV6-5 and TRBJ2-5; D is possibly TRBD1 (5 bases). CDR3 length: 14 amino acids. Germline assignment: CDR1 MNHEY and CDR2 SVGAGI. V lost 6 bases and J lost 7, with 18 bases in between. Here the CDR3 DNA reads TGTGCCAGCAGAACGACAGTCGGTGGGTGGACCCAGTACTTC. It specifies CASRTTVGGWTQYF.

The V call is TRBV5-1, the J call TRBJ1-1, with a weak D call TRBD1 (6 bases). The CDR3 contains 17 residues. The V gene's germline CDR1 is SGHRS and CDR2 YFSETQ. V lost 0 bases and J 4 bases, leaving 19 bases between the germline ends. CDR3 DNA sequence: TGCGCCAGCAGCTTGGCGGTGGCAGGGGTCAGGAGCACTGAAGCTTTCTTT. Amino acids: CASSLAVAGVRSTEAFF.

The chain has TRBV5-1 and TRBJ1-1, with TRBD1 identical over 9 bases. Germline V lookup: CDR1 SGHRS, CDR2 YFSETQ. V shed 5 bases and J 3 bases; nucleotides not matched to a gene: 2. The CDR3 extends over 13 amino acids. The chain's CDR3 is CASSGQGHTEAFF. Here the CDR3 DNA reads TGCGCCAGCAGTGGACAGGGGCACACTGAAGCTTTCTTT. Supplemented by reference TRBV5-1 and TRBJ1-1, the full variable domain reads KAGVTQTPRYLIKTRGQQVTLSCSPISGHRSVSWYQQTPGQGLQFLFEYFSETQRNKGNFPGRFSGRQFSNSRSEMNVSTLELGDSALYLCASSGQGHTEAFFGQGTRLTVV.

The rearrangement joins TRBV3-1 (or the pseudogene TRBV3-2) to TRBJ2-5; 7 nucleotides agree with TRBD2. Germline V gives CDR1 LGHDT, CDR2 YNNKEL (reference sequence). The trim removed 4 bases at V and 5 bases at J, leaving 10 bases unmatched. This CDR3 is built from 15 residues. The chain's CDR3 is CASSPDRGEDETQYF. Here the CDR3 DNA reads TGTGCCAGCAGCCCAGATCGGGGGGAGGACGAGACCCAGTACTTC.

The V gene is TRBV18, the J gene TRBJ1-1; D unresolved. Germline V CDR1 and CDR2: KGHSH, LQKENI. V was clipped by 8 bases and J by 8 bases, with 15 bases between them. This CDR3 is built from 12 residues. The CDR3: CASAQARQEAFF. As DNA, the CDR3 is TGTGCCAGCGCTCAGGCCAGGCAAGAAGCTTTCTTT.

The V gene is TRBV5-1, the J gene TRBJ1-6; D uncertain. Trimming shortened V by 1 base and J by 5 bases, and 10 bases separated the two germline ends. Germline V gene data show CDR1 as SGHRS and CDR2 as YFSETQ. The CDR3 is made up of 15 amino acids. The DNA for the CDR3 is TGCGCCAGCAGCTTGTGGCAGAACAATAATTCACCCCTCCACTTT. Protein: CASSLWQNNNSPLHF.

The J gene is TRBJ2-1, the V gene TRBV19; 11 positions agree with TRBD1. Germline loops: CDR1 LNHDA, CDR2 SQIVND (reference sequence). V was clipped by 1 base and J by 13 bases; unmatched bases: 3. The CDR3 consists of 13 residues. The CDR3 region has the DNA TGTGCCAGTAGTATAGGGACAGGGGGCCTTCAGTTCTTC. Its translation is CASSIGTGGLQFF.

V is TRBV7-3 and J is TRBJ2-5; tentative D call: TRBD1 (5 bases). Between the trimmed V and J ends, which lost 0 bases and 3 bases, there was a span of 8 bases. This CDR3 is built from 14 residues. Germline values: CDR1 SGHTA, CDR2 FQGTGA. For the CDR3, the DNA is TGTGCCAGCAGCTTAACAGGGGCGGAAGAGACCCAGTACTTC. The encoded protein is CASSLTGAEETQYF.

The rearrangement uses TRBV7-8 and TRBJ2-7, with a tentative D call TRBD1 (5 bases). Trimming pared 1 base from V and 7 bases from J, leaving 11 bases between. The CDR3 contains 13 residues. From germline, CDR1 is SGHVS and CDR2 FQNEAQ. The CDR3 reads CASSLVVSGEQYF. The CDR3 nucleotides are TGTGCCAGCAGCTTAGTGGTCTCAGGGGAGCAGTACTTC.

This clone was counted a few times. CDR3 DNA sequence: TGTGCCAGCTCACCTGAGGCTAGCGGCACAGATACGCAGTATTTT. Its translation: CASSPEASGTDTQYF. This chain joins TRBV18 and TRBJ2-3; D might be TRBD2 (6 bases). Looked up from germline, CDR1 is KGHSH and CDR2 is LQKENI. V lost 3 bases to trimming and J lost 1 base, with 11 bases between them. CDR3 length: 15 residues.

The chain employs TRBV3-1 (or the pseudogene TRBV3-2) and TRBJ1-4; perhaps TRBD1 as D (6 bases). The CDR3 is made up of 16 amino acids. V lost 5 bases and J lost 0, with 13 bases in between. Germline CDR1 and CDR2: LGHDT and YNNKEL (reference sequence). CDR3 region: CASSEQGHATNEKLFF. Written as DNA, the CDR3 is TGTGCCAGCAGCGAACAGGGTCACGCAACTAATGAAAAACTGTTTTTT.

The chain joins TRBV2 to TRBJ2-5; D is ambiguous. CDR1 is SNHLY and CDR2 is FYNNEI in the germline V gene. The CDR3 is 13 residues long. The germline V and J ends were trimmed by 4 bases and 2 bases, with 8 bases remaining between them. The CDR3 sequence is CASSGDWQETQYF. CDR3 DNA: TGTGCCAGCAGTGGTGACTGGCAAGAGACCCAGTACTTC. Supplemented by reference TRBV2 and TRBJ2-5, the full variable domain reads EPEVTQTPSHQVTQMGQEVILRCVPISNHLYFYWYRQILGQKVEFLVSFYNNEISEKSEIFDDQFSVERPDGSNFTLKIRSTKLEDSAMYFCASSGDWQETQYFGPGTRLLVL.

The J gene is TRBJ1-1, the V gene TRBV12-3 or TRBV12-4; 7 nucleotides agree with TRBD1. The V segment lost 1 base and the J segment 10 bases; nucleotides outside the gene matches: 6. The CDR3 spans 13 residues. The CDR3 DNA follows: TGTGCCAGCAGTTTAGGATCGACAGGGATAGCTTTCTTT. Translated, it gives CASSLGSTGIAFF.